This record concerns one T cell receptor beta chain sequence. Profiled with immunoSEQ multiplex PCR; TCRdb holds only in-frame clones, not every one. The data contain around 170,000 clones, roughly 74% of them singletons. The CDR3 runs to 17 residues. This specimen belongs to a study of blood T cell repertoires in COVID-19. Sequenced material: peripheral blood. This receptor was taken from a woman aged 80 or older with acute or convalescent COVID-19. V and J are TRBV21-1 and TRBJ2-7; TRBD2, as called in the table, went unchecked against the DNA. TRBV21-1 is classified as a pseudogene. The CDR3 DNA reads as TGTGCCAGCAGCGTGCCCGGGACTAGCGGAGCTCTCTACGAGCAGTACTTC. It translates to CASSVPGTSGALYEQYF.